The clone carrying this T cell receptor beta chain was recorded many times. This entry comes from a study of T-cell reconstitution after alpha-beta-depleted transplantation in children. The TCRbeta library was prepared with unique molecular identifiers. TCRdb redid the calling of the PCR reads with MiXCR, one entry per CDR3 protein. The top ten clones hold roughly 13% of a sample with about 200,000 distinct CDR3 sequences, more than 12% of them seen once. This CDR3 comprises 17 residues. V was clipped by 9 bases and J by 6 bases; unmatched bases: 13. The sequencing used PBMCs from the stem cell graft donor, collected from the stem cell graft. The J gene is TRBJ2-1, the V gene TRBV12-3 or TRBV12-4; 14 nucleotides agree with TRBD2. The TCR was taken from a human donor who donated a stem cell graft to a child with acute lymphoblastic leukemia. The CDR3 region is CASGTSGRVGRGNEQFF. The CDR3 bases are TGTGCCAGTGGGACTAGCGGGAGAGTCGGTCGCGGCAATGAGCAGTTCTTC.